This T cell receptor beta chain came from a study of shared clonotypes between healthy human individuals. Overall study findings and caveats: Clonotypes shared by all four sorted-subset donors had higher generation probabilities than non-shared clonotypes.

With regard to this clone: What it binds is not known.

V lost 1 base and J 6 bases, leaving 4 bases between the germline ends. The CDR3 has 11 residues. Germline V gives CDR1 LNHDA, CDR2 SQIVND (reference sequence). An even split of each subset's genomic DNA across several immunoSEQ plates was performed. The method was immunoSEQ multiplex PCR; TCRdb's version includes in-frame clones alone and lacks a portion of them. The sample has fewer than 400,000 clones; about 74% are singletons. This chain connects TRBV19 to TRBJ2-7; D is unclear. Sequences were obtained from memory CD4+ T cells sorted from blood. Subset of the sample: CD45RA-negative fraction. The TCR comes from a man aged 25-40 years in good health. CDR3 sequence (DNA): TGTGCCAGTAGTATAGGACTCGAGCAGTACTTC. This gives the protein CASSIGLEQYF.